Given below is one T cell receptor beta chain in context. Its antigen is not known. The source of the sample is a study of T cell repertoires in cytomegalovirus infection. Study summary: CMV infection and matching HLA type were both indicated by public TCR beta signatures.

V was clipped by 4 bases and J by 0 bases, with 12 bases between them. Germline-derived CDR1 and CDR2 are SNHLY and FYNNEI. The CDR3 has 15 amino acids. TCRdb processed the reads anew with MiXCR; each CDR3 protein has one entry. The profile covers some 450,000 distinct CDR3 sequences, with about 33% appearing a single time and approximately 13% taken by the ten largest. Notes on the study in general: Cumulative frequency of public TCR beta families picked out carriers of CMV plus the relevant HLA. CMV-specific TCR beta clonotypes restricted by HLA-C dominated the ex vivo response.

Sequenced sample: PBMCs. The chain employs TRBV2 and TRBJ1-1; D may be TRBD1 (5 bases). This sequence was found in a human donor in good health (CMV status not recorded). Some clones in this sample may be carry-over from other donors' samples. DNA for the CDR3: TGTGCCAGCAGTGGTGGTCAGGGCCTGAACACTGAAGCTTTCTTT. Translated, it gives CASSGGQGLNTEAFF.